These 32 T cell receptor beta chains came from one sample sequenced in a study of shared clonotypes between healthy human individuals. This table comes from immunoSEQ multiplex PCR, and its TCRdb copy is limited to in-frame clones, with some not included. The top ten hold more than 0.55% of the sample, which has roughly 1,000,000 clones, approximately 78% seen once. Source material: memory CD4+ T cells from PBMCs. Indicated subset: CD45RA-negative fraction. These receptor sequences come from a man aged 18 to 30 in good health. Some clones in this sample may be carry-over from other donors' samples.

This chain uses TRBV27 with TRBJ2-3, with D tentatively TRBD2 (7 bases). Trimming cost V 5 bases and J 4 bases, with 19 bases left between them. Per the germline V gene, CDR1 is MNHEY and CDR2 is SMNVEV (reference sequence). The CDR3 runs to 16 residues. For the CDR3, the DNA is TGTGCCAGCAGTCCCAGGGGCGGGAGTAGGTCAGATACGCAGTATTTT. Encoded protein: CASSPRGGSRSDTQYF.

This rearrangement joins TRBV19 to TRBJ2-7; 9 bases line up with TRBD2. Germline trimming cut 6 bases from V and 4 bases from J; bases unmatched to any gene: 7. The CDR3 totals 14 residues. CDR1 is LNHDA, CDR2 SQIVND, per germline (reference sequence). CDR3 region: CASRRVAGVYEQYF. For the CDR3, the DNA is TGTGCCAGTAGGAGGGTAGCGGGAGTTTACGAGCAGTACTTC.

Concerning this clone itself: The sample holds other DNA sequences that translate to the same CDR3. The gene calls are TRBV4-1 and TRBJ1-1; the match to TRBD1 covers 11 bases. V dropped 4 bases and J dropped 8; count of bases not matched to a gene: 3. The CDR3 spans 13 residues. Germline loops: CDR1 MGHRA, CDR2 YSYEKL. As DNA, the CDR3 is TGCGCCAGCAGCCCGGGACAGGGGGACGAAGCTTTCTTT. This encodes CASSPGQGDEAFF.

V gene TRBV6-1 combines with J gene TRBJ1-5, with TRBD1 as a possible D gene (6 bases). The CDR3 is 15 amino acids. Between the trimmed V and J ends, which lost 7 bases and 6 bases, there was a span of 19 bases. Germline values: CDR1 MNHNS, CDR2 SASEGT. This chain's CDR3 is CASIQEGGFTQPQHF. The CDR3 bases are TGTGCCAGCATCCAAGAGGGGGGATTTACTCAGCCCCAGCATTTT.

The chain carries TRBV28 and TRBJ1-2; D perhaps matches TRBD1 (5 bases). Trimming pared 10 bases from V and 6 bases from J, leaving 21 bases between. This CDR3 has 14 residues. Looked up from germline, CDR1 is MDHEN and CDR2 is SYDVKM. The CDR3 is CAIRQNPERDGYTF. The CDR3 region has the DNA TGTGCCATAAGACAGAATCCTGAGAGGGATGGCTACACCTTC.

The chain is built from TRBV27 and TRBJ2-3, with 10 bases matching TRBD2. Unmatched junction bases numbered 0, after V lost 3 bases and J lost 3 bases. The CDR3 runs 14 residues. Germline CDR1 MNHEY, CDR2 SMNVEV (reference sequence). CDR3: CASSFSGRTDTQYF. CDR3 nucleotide sequence: TGTGCCAGCAGTTTTAGCGGGAGGACAGATACGCAGTATTTT.

The rearrangement uses TRBV28 and TRBJ1-2, with 7 bases aligning to TRBD1. This CDR3 is 13 amino acids long. V gave up 5 bases and J gave up 3 bases; unmatched junction bases: 3. CDR1 and CDR2 (germline): MDHEN, SYDVKM. The CDR3 loop reads CASSQGGDYGYTF. CDR3 coding DNA: TGTGCCAGCAGTCAAGGGGGCGACTATGGCTACACCTTC.

The gene calls are TRBV5-1 and TRBJ2-7; tentatively, D is TRBD2 (6 bases). Germline V gives CDR1 SGHRS, CDR2 YFSETQ. This CDR3 is 14 amino acids long. V was cut by 4 bases and J by 7 bases, with 18 bases left in between. The CDR3 is CASSPGSASEEQYF. The DNA for the CDR3 is TGCGCCAGCAGCCCTGGTTCCGCTAGCGAAGAGCAGTACTTC.

The V and J genes are TRBV5-1 and TRBJ2-7; perhaps TRBD1 as D (6 bases). The CDR3 runs to 13 residues. With 4 bases removed from V and 7 bases from J, the gap between germline ends came to 15 bases. Per the germline V gene, CDR1 is SGHRS and CDR2 is YFSETQ. The CDR3 nucleotides read TGCGCCAGCAGCCTCACAGGGCCGTGGGAGCAGTACTTC. This translates into CASSLTGPWEQYF. The full variable domain, its missing parts supplied by reference TRBV5-1 and TRBJ2-7, is KAGVTQTPRYLIKTRGQQVTLSCSPISGHRSVSWYQQTPGQGLQFLFEYFSETQRNKGNFPGRFSGRQFSNSRSEMNVSTLELGDSALYLCASSLTGPWEQYFGPGTRLTVT.

The genes are TRBV27 and TRBJ2-6; no clear D. The germline gives CDR1 MNHEY, CDR2 SMNVEV (reference sequence). V gave up 2 bases and J gave up 0 bases, with 17 bases separating them. The CDR3 is made up of 19 amino acids. The CDR3 reads CASSLRPPTPLSGANVLTF. CDR3 DNA sequence: TGTGCCAGCAGTTTACGGCCCCCCACTCCCCTCTCTGGGGCCAACGTCCTGACTTTC.

The V gene is TRBV5-1, the J gene TRBJ2-1; 8 bases are shared with TRBD2. V dropped 4 bases and J dropped 8; count of bases not matched to a gene: 8. The CDR3 has 14 amino acids. The germline V gene has CDR1 SGHRS and CDR2 YFSETQ. This chain's CDR3 is CASSLAAGVDEQFF. As DNA, the CDR3 is TGCGCCAGCAGCCTAGCAGCGGGAGTAGATGAGCAGTTCTTC. The full variable domain, with the rest looked up from reference TRBV5-1 and TRBJ2-1, is KAGVTQTPRYLIKTRGQQVTLSCSPISGHRSVSWYQQTPGQGLQFLFEYFSETQRNKGNFPGRFSGRQFSNSRSEMNVSTLELGDSALYLCASSLAAGVDEQFFGPGTRLTVL.

This chain uses TRBV7-2 with TRBJ1-1; TRBD1 matches 9 bases. V lost 5 bases and J lost 6; bases outside the gene matches: 1. Germline loops: CDR1 SGHTA, CDR2 FQGNSA. The CDR3 sequence is 12 residues long. For the CDR3, the DNA is TGTGCCAGCAGCCGGGACAGGGCTGAAGCTTTCTTT. Amino acid sequence: CASSRDRAEAFF.

V and J are TRBV2 and TRBJ1-1; D might be TRBD1 (6 bases). Trimming took off 6 bases at V and 4 bases at J, with 15 bases between the two ends. CDR3 length: 14 residues. CDR1 and CDR2 from the germline V gene are SNHLY and FYNNEI. CDR3: CASSATGSSTEAFF. CDR3 in DNA: TGTGCCAGCAGCGCAACAGGGAGTAGCACTGAAGCTTTCTTT.

This clone was recorded at least ten times. The chain uses TRBV7-3 and TRBJ2-7; 8 bases are a match to TRBD2. Germline V gene sequence: CDR1 SGHTA, CDR2 FQGTGA. The CDR3 is 13 residues long. V was pared by 5 bases and J by 3 bases, with 3 bases of the junction left unmatched. The CDR3 reads CASSPLAVYEQYF. The CDR3 region has the DNA TGTGCCAGCAGCCCACTAGCGGTCTACGAGCAGTACTTC.

The gene calls are TRBV5-1 and TRBJ2-4, with a weak D call TRBD2 (6 bases). The CDR3 is 15 amino acids. Per germline, CDR1 SGHRS and CDR2 YFSETQ. V was cut by 4 bases and J by 2 bases, with 13 bases left in between. CDR3 region: CASSNDGGTKNIQYF. The CDR3 DNA sequence: TGCGCCAGCAGCAACGATGGAGGGACCAAAAACATTCAGTACTTC.

This clone was detected once. The chain joins TRBV28 to TRBJ2-5; 7 bases map to TRBD1. This CDR3 region has 16 residues. Germline trimming cut 6 bases from V and 5 bases from J; bases unmatched to any gene: 15. Per germline, CDR1 MDHEN and CDR2 SYDVKM. CDR3 nucleotide sequence: TGTGCCAGCAGGACATCGAAGACAGGGCGAAAGGAGACCCAGTACTTC. It yields the protein CASRTSKTGRKETQYF.

The V call is TRBV6-1, the J call TRBJ2-3; no firm D call. Germline values: CDR1 MNHNS, CDR2 SASEGT. V was trimmed by 6 bases and J by 0 bases, leaving 7 bases between them. The CDR3 spans 13 residues. The DNA of the CDR3 is TGTGCCAGCAGCACGCCTAGCACAGATACGCAGTATTTT. The encoded protein is CASSTPSTDTQYF.

The chain has TRBV5-1 and TRBJ2-7, with a possible D match to TRBD1 (5 bases). Germline CDR1 reads SGHRS; CDR2 reads YFSETQ. V dropped 4 bases and J dropped 1 base, with 12 bases sitting between them. The CDR3 is made up of 14 amino acids. This CDR3 reads CASSPRRQSYEQYF. The CDR3 DNA reads as TGCGCCAGCAGCCCACGAAGACAGTCCTACGAGCAGTACTTC.

The rearrangement links TRBV27 to TRBJ1-2; 9 bases line up with TRBD1. Per the germline V gene, CDR1 is MNHEY and CDR2 is SMNVEV (reference sequence). This CDR3 contains 12 residues. J was trimmed by 8 bases and V by 4 bases; bases with no gene match: 2. In DNA form, the CDR3 reads TGTGCCAGCAGTTCCGGGACAGGGGGCTACACCTTC. Protein: CASSSGTGGYTF.

This chain uses TRBV5-1 with TRBJ1-2, with no clear D. Germline CDR1 is SGHRS and CDR2 is YFSETQ. V was clipped by 0 bases and J by 8 bases, with 14 bases between them. This CDR3 is 14 amino acids long. CDR3 region: CASSLDGNTEGYTF. The CDR3 DNA follows: TGCGCCAGCAGCTTGGACGGTAACACCGAAGGCTACACCTTC.

This clone was detected ten times or more. The chain employs TRBV4-1 and TRBJ1-3; maybe TRBD1 (5 bases). With 4 bases removed from V and 0 bases from J, the gap between germline ends came to 16 bases. The germline V gene has CDR1 MGHRA and CDR2 YSYEKL. The CDR3 is 17 amino acids. The CDR3 nucleotides read TGCGCCAGCAGCCGTGGGCAAGGGGATGGCTCTGGAAACACCATATATTTT. Its translation: CASSRGQGDGSGNTIYF.

V gene TRBV30 combines with J gene TRBJ2-1; D may be TRBD2 (5 bases). CDR1 and CDR2 from the germline V gene are GTSNPN and SVGIG (reference sequence). The V and J ends lost 4 bases and 4 bases respectively, with 8 bases between them. The CDR3 is made up of 12 amino acids. The CDR3 coding sequence is TGTGCCTGGAAAACGGGGTACAATGAGCAGTTCTTC. Protein: CAWKTGYNEQFF.

The chain links TRBV6-5 to TRBJ2-2; TRBD1 agrees at 9 bases. The V gene end was trimmed by 6 bases and the J gene end by 8 bases; junction bases not matched to a gene: 10. The CDR3 runs 15 residues. Germline CDR1 MNHEY, CDR2 SVGAGI. CDR3 protein: CASSPPGTGTGELFF. The CDR3 DNA reads TGTGCCAGCAGCCCACCCGGGACAGGGACAGGGGAGCTGTTTTTT.

The chain joins TRBV7-3 to TRBJ2-3, with D tentatively TRBD1 (6 bases). Germline loops: CDR1 SGHTA, CDR2 FQGTGA. This CDR3 has 15 residues. With 3 bases removed from V and 3 bases from J, the gap between germline ends came to 13 bases. CDR3 region: CASSLTGVGTDTQYF. The CDR3 DNA reads as TGTGCCAGCAGCTTGACAGGAGTGGGAACAGATACGCAGTATTTT.

The chain has TRBV2 and TRBJ1-4; a possible D gene is TRBD1 (6 bases). The CDR3 runs 14 residues. V was clipped by 2 bases and J by 8 bases, with 12 bases between them. Germline V lookup: CDR1 SNHLY, CDR2 FYNNEI. The CDR3 loop reads CASSELQGGEKLFF. The CDR3 DNA follows: TGTGCCAGCAGTGAATTACAGGGAGGGGAAAAACTGTTTTTT.

V gene TRBV18 combines with J gene TRBJ2-7; D might be TRBD2 (6 bases). This CDR3 has 15 residues. Germline CDR1 KGHSH, CDR2 LQKENI. V lost 6 bases and J lost 1, with 16 bases in between. The CDR3 reads CASSPFSGESYEQYF. The CDR3 region has the DNA TGTGCCAGCTCCCCGTTTAGCGGAGAATCCTACGAGCAGTACTTC.

The gene calls are TRBV28 and TRBJ1-1, with 10 bases that match TRBD1. The CDR3 contains 15 residues. Looked up from germline, CDR1 is MDHEN and CDR2 is SYDVKM. Trimming took 3 bases from V and 3 from J; bases not matched to a gene: 4. In nucleotides, the CDR3 is TGTGCCAGCAGTTTCTTCGGGACAGGGGACACTGAAGCTTTCTTT. This gives the protein CASSFFGTGDTEAFF.

About this clone: This sample also contains other DNA sequences that code for the same CDR3. The chain combines TRBV7-9 with TRBJ2-2; D gene ambiguous. Germline V gene data show CDR1 as SEHNR and CDR2 as FQNEAQ (reference sequence). Trimming took off 5 bases at V and 0 bases at J, with 7 bases between the two ends. This CDR3 is 14 amino acids long. The CDR3 DNA follows: TGTGCCAGCAGCCCCCGCACGAACACCGGGGAGCTGTTTTTT. Its translation is CASSPRTNTGELFF.

The genes are TRBV6-5 and TRBJ1-5; a weak D match, TRBD1 (6 bases). CDR3 length: 14 amino acids. Germline loops: CDR1 MNHEY, CDR2 SVGAGI. V lost 7 bases to trimming and J lost 4 bases, with 14 bases between them. The CDR3 DNA follows: TGTGCCAGCAACGAACAGGGACCAAATCAGCCCCAGCATTTT. Protein product: CASNEQGPNQPQHF.

Details on this clone: This sample also contains other DNA sequences that code for the same CDR3. The chain uses TRBV18 and TRBJ2-7; TRBD1 matches 7 bases. Germline CDR1 is KGHSH and CDR2 is LQKENI. J lost 3 bases, V lost 6 bases, and 2 bases had no gene match. The length of the CDR3 is 12 residues. The CDR3 loop is CASSRDSYEQYF. The CDR3 DNA reads TGTGCCAGCTCTCGGGACAGCTACGAGCAGTACTTC.

V gene TRBV7-9 combines with J gene TRBJ1-6; no definite D call. V was clipped by 0 bases and J by 1 base, with 4 bases between them. The CDR3 runs to 15 residues. CDR1 SEHNR and CDR2 FQNEAQ come from the germline V gene (reference sequence). This CDR3 is CASSLAGSYNSPLHF. The CDR3 nucleotides read TGTGCCAGCAGCTTAGCAGGGTCCTATAATTCACCCCTCCACTTT.

For this clone: One junction end disagrees with the germline gene, perhaps due to a read error. The rearrangement uses TRBV6-6 and TRBJ1-2, with no clear D. This CDR3 has 12 amino acids. The V gene's germline CDR1 is MNHNY and CDR2 SVGAGI (reference sequence). CDR3 bases: TGTGCCAGCAGTTACTCGAAGGGTGAGGGTCCCTTC. Amino acids: CASSYSKGEGPF.